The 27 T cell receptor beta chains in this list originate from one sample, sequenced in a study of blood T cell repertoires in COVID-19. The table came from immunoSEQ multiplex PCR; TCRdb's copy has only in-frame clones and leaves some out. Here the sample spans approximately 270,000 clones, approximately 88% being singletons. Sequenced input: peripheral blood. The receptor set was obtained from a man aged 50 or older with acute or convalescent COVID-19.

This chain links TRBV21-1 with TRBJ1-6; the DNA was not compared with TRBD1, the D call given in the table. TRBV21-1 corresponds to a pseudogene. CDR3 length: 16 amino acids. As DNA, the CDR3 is TGTGCCAGCAGCAAAGGATTCAGGGGAAGAGGGTCACCCCTCCACTTT. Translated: CASSKGFRGRGSPLHF.

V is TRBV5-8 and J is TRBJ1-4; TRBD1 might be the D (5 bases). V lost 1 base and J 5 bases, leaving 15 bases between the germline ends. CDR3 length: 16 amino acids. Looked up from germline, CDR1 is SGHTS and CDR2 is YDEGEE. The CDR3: CASSLLRTTRNEKLFF. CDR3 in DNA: TGTGCCAGCAGCTTGTTACGGACAACGAGGAATGAAAAACTGTTTTTT.

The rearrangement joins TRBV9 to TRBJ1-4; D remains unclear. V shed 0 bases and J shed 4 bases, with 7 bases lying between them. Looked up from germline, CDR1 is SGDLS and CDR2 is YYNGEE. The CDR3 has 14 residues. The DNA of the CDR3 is TGTGCCAGCAGCGTAGACGGGAATAATGAAAAACTGTTTTTT. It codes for CASSVDGNNEKLFF.

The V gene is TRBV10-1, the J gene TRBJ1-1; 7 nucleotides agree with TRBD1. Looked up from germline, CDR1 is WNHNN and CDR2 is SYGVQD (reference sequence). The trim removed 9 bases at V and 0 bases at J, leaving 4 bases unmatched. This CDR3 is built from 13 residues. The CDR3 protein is CASSRGMNTEAFF. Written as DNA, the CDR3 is TGCGCCAGTTCCAGGGGGATGAACACTGAAGCTTTCTTT.

This CDR3 reads CASSARRAEKLFF. The CDR3, as DNA: TGTGCCAGCAGTGCTCGCAGGGCTGAAAAACTGTTTTTT. The chain has TRBV2 and TRBJ1-4, with a tentative D call TRBD1 (5 bases). Germline loops: CDR1 SNHLY, CDR2 FYNNEI. V was cut by 4 bases and J by 7 bases, with 10 bases left in between. CDR3 length: 13 amino acids.

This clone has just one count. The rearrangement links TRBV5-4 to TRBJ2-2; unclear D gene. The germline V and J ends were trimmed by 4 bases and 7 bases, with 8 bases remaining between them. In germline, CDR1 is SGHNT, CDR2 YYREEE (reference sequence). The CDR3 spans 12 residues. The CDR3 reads CASSPFYGELFF. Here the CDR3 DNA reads TGTGCCAGCAGCCCTTTTTACGGGGAGCTGTTTTTT.

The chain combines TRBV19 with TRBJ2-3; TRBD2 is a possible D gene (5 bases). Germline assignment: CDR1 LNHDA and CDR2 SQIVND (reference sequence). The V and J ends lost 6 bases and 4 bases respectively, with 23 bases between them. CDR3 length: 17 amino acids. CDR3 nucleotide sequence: TGTGCCAGTAGCGGGGTTTATCGGCCCTTTTTCGCAGATACGCAGTATTTT. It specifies CASSGVYRPFFADTQYF.

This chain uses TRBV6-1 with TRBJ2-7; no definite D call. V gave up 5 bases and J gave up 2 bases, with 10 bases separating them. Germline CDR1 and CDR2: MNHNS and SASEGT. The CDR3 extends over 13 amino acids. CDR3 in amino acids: CASSPRVAYEQYF. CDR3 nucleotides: TGTGCCAGCAGTCCTCGGGTCGCCTACGAGCAGTACTTC.

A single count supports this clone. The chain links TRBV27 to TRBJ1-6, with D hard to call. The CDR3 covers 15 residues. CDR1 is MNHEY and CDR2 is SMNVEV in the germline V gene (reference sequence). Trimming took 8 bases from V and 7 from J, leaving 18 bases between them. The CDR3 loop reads CASSSTGSANSPLHF. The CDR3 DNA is TGTGCCAGCTCGAGTACCGGGAGCGCCAATTCACCCCTCCACTTT.

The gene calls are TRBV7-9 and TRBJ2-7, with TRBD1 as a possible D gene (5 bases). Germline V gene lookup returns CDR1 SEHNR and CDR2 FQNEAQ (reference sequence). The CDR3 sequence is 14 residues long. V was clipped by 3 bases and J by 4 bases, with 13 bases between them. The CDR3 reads CASSFEGVAYEQYF. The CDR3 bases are TGTGCCAGCAGCTTCGAAGGGGTGGCATACGAGCAGTACTTC.

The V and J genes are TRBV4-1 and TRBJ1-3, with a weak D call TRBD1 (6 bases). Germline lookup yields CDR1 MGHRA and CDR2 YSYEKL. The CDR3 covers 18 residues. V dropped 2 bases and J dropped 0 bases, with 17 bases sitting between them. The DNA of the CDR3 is TGCGCCAGCAGCCAACTCCAGTCCCGGGACACCTCTGGAAACACCATATATTTT. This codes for CASSQLQSRDTSGNTIYF.

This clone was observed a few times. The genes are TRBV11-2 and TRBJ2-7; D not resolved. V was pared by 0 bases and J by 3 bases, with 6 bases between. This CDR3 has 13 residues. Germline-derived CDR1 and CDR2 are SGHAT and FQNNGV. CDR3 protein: CASSLEVSYEQYF. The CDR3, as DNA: TGTGCCAGCAGCTTAGAGGTCAGCTACGAGCAGTACTTC.

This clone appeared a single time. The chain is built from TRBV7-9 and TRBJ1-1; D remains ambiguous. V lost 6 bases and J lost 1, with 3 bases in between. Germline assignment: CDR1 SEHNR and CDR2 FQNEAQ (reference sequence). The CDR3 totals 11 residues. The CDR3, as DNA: TGTGCCAGCAGGAGGAACACTGAAGCTTTCTTT. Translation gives CASRRNTEAFF. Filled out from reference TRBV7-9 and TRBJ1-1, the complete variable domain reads DTGVSQNPRHKITKRGQNVTFRCDPISEHNRLYWYRQTLGQGPEFLTYFQNEAQLEKSRLLSDRFSAERPKGSFSTLEIQRTEQGDSAMYLCASRRNTEAFFGQGTRLTVV.

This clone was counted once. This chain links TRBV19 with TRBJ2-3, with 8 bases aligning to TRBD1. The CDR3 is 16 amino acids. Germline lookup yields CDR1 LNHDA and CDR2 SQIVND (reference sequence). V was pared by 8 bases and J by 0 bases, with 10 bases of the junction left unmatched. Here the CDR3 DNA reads TGTGCCAGTTTACCCAGGGGGCGGTCTAGCACAGATACGCAGTATTTT. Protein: CASLPRGRSSTDTQYF.

CDR3 coding DNA: TGTGCCAGCAGCTTAGGGGGCAGTATGAATGAAAAACTGTTTTTT. Amino acids: CASSLGGSMNEKLFF. The chain carries TRBV7-6 and TRBJ1-4; maybe TRBD1 (5 bases). CDR3 length: 15 residues. The germline gives CDR1 SGHVS, CDR2 FNYEAQ. Trimming cost V 1 base and J 5 bases, with 11 bases left between them. The whole variable domain, remainder taken from reference TRBV7-6 and TRBJ1-4, is GAGVSQSPRYKVTKRGQDVALRCDPISGHVSLYWYRQALGQGPEFLTYFNYEAQQDKSGLPNDRFSAERPEGSISTLTIQRTEQRDSAMYRCASSLGGSMNEKLFFGSGTQLSVL.

Here the CDR3 reads CASSQDGRNSNQPQHF. The CDR3 nucleotides read TGTGCCAGCAGCCAAGATGGGAGGAATAGCAATCAGCCCCAGCATTTT. The chain couples TRBV4-2 to TRBJ1-5; no clear D. This CDR3 spans 16 amino acids. With 0 bases removed from V and 0 bases from J, the gap between germline ends came to 9 bases. CDR1 and CDR2 from the germline V gene are LGHNA and YNFKEQ.

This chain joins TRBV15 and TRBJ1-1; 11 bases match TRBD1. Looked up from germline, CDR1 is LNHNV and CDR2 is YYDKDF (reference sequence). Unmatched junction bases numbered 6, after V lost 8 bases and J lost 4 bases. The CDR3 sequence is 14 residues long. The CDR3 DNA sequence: TGTGCCACCGGGACCGGGACAGGGGGCACTGAAGCTTTCTTT. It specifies CATGTGTGGTEAFF. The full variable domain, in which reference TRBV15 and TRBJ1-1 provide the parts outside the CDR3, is DAMVIQNPRYQVTQFGKPVTLSCSQTLNHNVMYWYQQKSSQAPKLLFHYYDKDFNNEADTPDNFQSRRPNTSFCFLDIRSPGLGDTAMYLCATGTGTGGTEAFFGQGTRLTVV.

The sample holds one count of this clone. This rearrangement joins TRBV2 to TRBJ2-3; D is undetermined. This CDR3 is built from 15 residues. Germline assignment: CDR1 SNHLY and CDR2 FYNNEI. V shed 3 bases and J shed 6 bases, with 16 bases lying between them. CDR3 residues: CASSDTTLGTDTQYF. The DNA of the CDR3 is TGTGCCAGCAGTGATACTACCTTGGGTACGGATACGCAGTATTTT.

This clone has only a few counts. The CDR3 DNA reads TGTGCCAGCAAGACAGACCGAACCGTGAACACTGAAGCTTTCTTT. It translates to CASKTDRTVNTEAFF. The rearrangement joins TRBV6-5 to TRBJ1-1; D possibly corresponds to TRBD1 (5 bases). Germline values: CDR1 MNHEY, CDR2 SVGAGI. CDR3 length: 15 residues. Trimming took off 7 bases at V and 0 bases at J, with 15 bases between the two ends.

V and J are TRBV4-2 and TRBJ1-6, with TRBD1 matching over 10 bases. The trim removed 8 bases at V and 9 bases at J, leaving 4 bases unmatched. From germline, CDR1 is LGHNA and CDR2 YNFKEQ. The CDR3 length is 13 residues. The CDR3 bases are TGTGCCAGCTCCGGGACAGGGGCTTCACCCCTCCACTTT. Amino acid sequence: CASSGTGASPLHF.

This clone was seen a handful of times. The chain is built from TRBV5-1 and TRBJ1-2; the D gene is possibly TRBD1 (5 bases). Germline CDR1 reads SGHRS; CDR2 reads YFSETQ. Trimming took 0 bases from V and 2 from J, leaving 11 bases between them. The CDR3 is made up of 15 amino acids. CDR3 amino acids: CASSLVGEENYGYTF. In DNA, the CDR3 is TGCGCCAGCAGCTTGGTGGGGGAGGAAAACTATGGCTACACCTTC.

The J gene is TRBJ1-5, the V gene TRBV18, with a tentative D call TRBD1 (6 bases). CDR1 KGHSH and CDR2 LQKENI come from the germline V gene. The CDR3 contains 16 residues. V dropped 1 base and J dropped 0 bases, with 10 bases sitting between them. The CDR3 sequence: CASSPQGGDSNQPQHF. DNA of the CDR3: TGTGCCAGCTCACCACAGGGGGGGGATAGCAATCAGCCCCAGCATTTT.

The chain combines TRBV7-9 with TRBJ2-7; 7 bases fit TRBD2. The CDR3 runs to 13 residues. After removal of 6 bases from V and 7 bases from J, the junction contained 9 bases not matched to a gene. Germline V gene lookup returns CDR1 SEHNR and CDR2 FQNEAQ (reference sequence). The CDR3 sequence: CASSLGTGREQYF. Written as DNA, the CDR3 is TGTGCCAGCAGTTTGGGGACCGGGAGGGAGCAGTACTTC.

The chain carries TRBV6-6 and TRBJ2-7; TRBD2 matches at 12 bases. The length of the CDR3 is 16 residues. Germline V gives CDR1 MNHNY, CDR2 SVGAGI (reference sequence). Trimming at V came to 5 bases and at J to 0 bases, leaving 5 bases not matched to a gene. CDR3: CASSRLAGVNSYEQYF. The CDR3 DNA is TGTGCCAGCAGTCGACTAGCGGGGGTCAACTCCTACGAGCAGTACTTC.

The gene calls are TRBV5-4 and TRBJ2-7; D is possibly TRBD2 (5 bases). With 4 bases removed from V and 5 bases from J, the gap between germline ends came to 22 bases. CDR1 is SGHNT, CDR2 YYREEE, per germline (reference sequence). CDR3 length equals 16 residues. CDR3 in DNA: TGTGCCAGCAGCCCCCCCCTTACACGGGGTTCCCACGAGCAGTACTTC. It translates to CASSPPLTRGSHEQYF.

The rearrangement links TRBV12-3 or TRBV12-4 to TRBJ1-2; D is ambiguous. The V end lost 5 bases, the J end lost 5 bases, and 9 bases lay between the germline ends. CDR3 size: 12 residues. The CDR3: CASSPGVYGYTF. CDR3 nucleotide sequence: TGTGCCAGCAGTCCGGGAGTATATGGCTACACCTTC.

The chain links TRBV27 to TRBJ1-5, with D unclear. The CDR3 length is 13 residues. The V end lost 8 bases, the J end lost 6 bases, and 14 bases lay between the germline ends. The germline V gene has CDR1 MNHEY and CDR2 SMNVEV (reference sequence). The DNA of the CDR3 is TGTGCCAGCGGATATGGAGGGCCTCAGCCCCAGCATTTT. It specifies CASGYGGPQPQHF.